This T cell receptor (beta chain) emerged from a study of blood T cell repertoires in COVID-19. On the study more broadly: The cDNA or gDNA used as material had been derived from T cells, B-cell-depleted T cells, or PBMCs.

This CDR3 is built from 14 residues. Germline V lookup: CDR1 MNHEY, CDR2 SVGEGT. Trimming removed 2 bases at V and 2 bases at J, with 9 bases between. Data came from immunoSEQ multiplex PCR; TCRdb stores just in-frame clones and leaves some out. The sample includes over 150,000 clones, around 87% seen only once; the top ten take 0.7% to 0.9%. The chain couples TRBV6-2 or TRBV6-3 to TRBJ2-5, with TRBD2 as a possible D gene (6 bases). This clonotype was sampled from a woman under 30 who had recovered from COVID-19. The sequencing input was peripheral blood. Written as DNA, the CDR3 is TGTGCCAGCAGTTACCCCGGGAGTCAAGAGACCCAGTACTTC. It is translated as CASSYPGSQETQYF.